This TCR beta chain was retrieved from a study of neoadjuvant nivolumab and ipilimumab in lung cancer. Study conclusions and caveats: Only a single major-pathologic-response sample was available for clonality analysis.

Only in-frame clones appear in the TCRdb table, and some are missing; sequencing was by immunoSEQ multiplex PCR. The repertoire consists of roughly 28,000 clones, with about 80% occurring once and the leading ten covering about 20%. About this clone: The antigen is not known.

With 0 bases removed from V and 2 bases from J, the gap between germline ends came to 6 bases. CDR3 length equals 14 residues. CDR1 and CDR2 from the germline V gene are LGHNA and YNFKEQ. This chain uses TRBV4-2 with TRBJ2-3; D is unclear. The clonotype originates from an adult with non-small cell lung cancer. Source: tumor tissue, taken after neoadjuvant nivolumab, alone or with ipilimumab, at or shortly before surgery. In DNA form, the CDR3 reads TGTGCCAGCAGCCAAGATACGACCACAGATACGCAGTATTTT. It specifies CASSQDTTTDTQYF.